Listed here are 21 T cell receptor beta chains from one sample, sequenced in a study of CXCR3-negative and CXCR3-positive naive CD8 T cells. UMI-tagged TRB cDNA libraries were built via 5' RACE. From its re-call of the 5' RACE reads, TCRdb lists each CDR3 protein once, without DNA. This sample contains over 20,000 distinct CDR3 sequences. Sequenced sample: naive CXCR3- CD8+ T cells from blood. The subset here: CD45RO-CCR7+CD27+CD95- naive CD8+ T cells lacking CXCR3 (TNR3-). These receptors were obtained from a human donor in good health. Some clones in this sample may be carry-over from other donors' samples.

The chain recombines TRBV25-1 with TRBJ1-5; TCRdb's D gene call, TRBD1, goes unchecked for lack of DNA. In germline, CDR1 is MGHDK, CDR2 SYGVNS. The CDR3 consists of 13 residues. The chain's CDR3 is CASSATRGQPQHF.

The V call is TRBV6-5, the J call TRBJ2-1; TCRdb outputs TRBD1, but without DNA this stays unchecked. The CDR3 contains 11 residues. Per germline, CDR1 MNHEY and CDR2 SVGAGI. The CDR3 region is CASSYPGEQFF.

The chain recombines TRBV7-8 with TRBJ2-3; TCRdb picks TRBD2, but there is no DNA to check that call. There are 14 residues in the CDR3. Germline CDR1 and CDR2: SGHVS and FQNEAQ. The CDR3 loop is CASSSGGYTDTQYF.

Considering frequency, this clonotype is medium-sized. The chain has TRBV4-3 and TRBJ1-1. This CDR3 contains 15 residues. Germline V gives CDR1 LGHNA, CDR2 YSLEER. CDR3 sequence reads: CASSQRASMNTEAFF.

The rearrangement uses TRBV6-2 or TRBV6-3 and TRBJ2-3; TCRdb designates TRBD2, a call that cannot be tested without DNA. The germline V gene encodes CDR1 MNHEY and CDR2 SVGEGT. This CDR3 has 15 amino acids. The CDR3 spells CASSYSAGGQDTQYF.

V is TRBV6-5 and J is TRBJ2-2; the TCRdb call, TRBD2, lacks DNA for checking. This CDR3 comprises 16 residues. Germline V gives CDR1 MNHEY, CDR2 SVGAGI. This CDR3 is CASSPPVGLAGGELFF.

The chain couples TRBV7-3 to TRBJ2-3; TCRdb names TRBD1, which stays unverified in the absence of DNA. The CDR3 is 15 amino acids. CDR1 and CDR2 (germline): SGHTA, FQGTGA. The CDR3: CASGEFTGSGDTQYF.

This sequence joins TRBV5-4 and TRBJ2-7. The length of the CDR3 is 12 residues. CDR1 and CDR2 from the germline V gene are SGHNT and YYREEE (reference sequence). CDR3 amino acids: CASSLGQEEQYF.

The chain uses TRBV6-6 and TRBJ2-2; TCRdb calls TRBD1, which cannot be checked without DNA. The germline V gene has CDR1 MNHNY and CDR2 SVGAGI (reference sequence). The CDR3 has 12 residues. The CDR3 region is CASPTVTGELFF.

This chain uses TRBV4-3 with TRBJ1-1; TCRdb proposes TRBD1, but this gene call is untestable without DNA. The CDR3 totals 15 residues. Germline-derived CDR1 and CDR2 are LGHNA and YSLEER. The chain's CDR3 is CASSQAPGEKAEAFF.

V is TRBV4-2 and J is TRBJ1-1. The V gene's germline CDR1 is LGHNA and CDR2 YNFKEQ. The CDR3 covers 18 residues. CDR3: CASSQVVRDSAMDTEAFF.

The chain links TRBV15 to TRBJ1-1. Looked up from germline, CDR1 is LNHNV and CDR2 is YYDKDF (reference sequence). CDR3 length equals 14 residues. The CDR3 is CATSREVTNTEAFF.

The rearrangement joins TRBV29-1 to TRBJ2-7; TCRdb calls TRBD2, which cannot be checked without DNA. The germline V gene encodes CDR1 SQVTM and CDR2 ANQGSEA. This CDR3 has 13 amino acids. This CDR3 reads CSARGGADYEQYF.

This chain connects TRBV15 to TRBJ2-3; the TRBD1 assignment by TCRdb is unverifiable without DNA. Germline V gene sequence: CDR1 LNHNV, CDR2 YYDKDF (reference sequence). The CDR3 has 15 residues. The CDR3 is CATSRGQGEADTQYF.

The chain couples TRBV20-1 to TRBJ2-1; no DNA is available, so the TRBD2 call from TCRdb remains unchecked. The CDR3 is made up of 14 amino acids. Germline CDR1 reads DFQATT; CDR2 reads SNEGSKA (reference sequence). This CDR3 reads CSAHRPSGSNEQFF.

V usage is TRBV10-3 and J usage is TRBJ2-7; the TCRdb call, TRBD1, lacks DNA for checking. This CDR3 is built from 13 residues. Germline CDR1 ENHRY, CDR2 SYGVKD. The CDR3 loop is CAISESMGREQYF.

The V and J genes are TRBV29-1 and TRBJ1-1. This CDR3 is 15 amino acids long. Germline CDR1 reads SQVTM; CDR2 reads ANQGSEA. CDR3: CSVEGTVGEDTEAFF.

The chain is built from TRBV20-1 and TRBJ2-3; the TCRdb call, TRBD2, lacks DNA for checking. The CDR3 covers 17 residues. Germline CDR1 is DFQATT and CDR2 is SNEGSKA (reference sequence). CDR3 amino acids: CSARDPLAGAVTDTQYF.

The rearrangement links TRBV28 to TRBJ2-1; TCRdb's D call, TRBD1, is unchecked because there is no DNA. This CDR3 is built from 16 residues. Germline V gives CDR1 MDHEN, CDR2 SYDVKM. The CDR3 reads CASRLGNRGRQFEQFF.

V is TRBV4-3 and J is TRBJ2-1; TCRdb calls TRBD2, which cannot be checked without DNA. CDR1 is LGHNA and CDR2 is YSLEER in the germline V gene. The CDR3 is made up of 16 amino acids. The CDR3 loop reads CASSQYERGGYNEQFF.

The chain combines TRBV21-1 with TRBJ2-7; TCRdb picks TRBD1, but there is no DNA to check that call. TRBV21-1 has pseudogene status. This CDR3 region has 17 residues. CDR3 region: CASSKVSEDRELYEQYF.